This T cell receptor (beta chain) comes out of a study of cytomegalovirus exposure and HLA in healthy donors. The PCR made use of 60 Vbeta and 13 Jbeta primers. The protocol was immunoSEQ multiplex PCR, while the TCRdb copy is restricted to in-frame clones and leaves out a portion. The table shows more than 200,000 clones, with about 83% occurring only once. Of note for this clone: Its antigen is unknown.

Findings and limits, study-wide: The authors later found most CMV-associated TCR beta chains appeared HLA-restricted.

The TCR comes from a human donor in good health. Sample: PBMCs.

CDR3 sequence: CASSWRGRPNTEAFF. CDR3 DNA: TGTGCCAGCAGCTGGCGGGGGAGACCAAACACTGAAGCTTTCTTT. The chain recombines TRBV5-4 with TRBJ1-1; TRBD1 is a possible D gene (5 bases). V lost 3 bases and J lost 2, with 14 bases in between. Germline CDR1 and CDR2: SGHNT and YYREEE (reference sequence). This CDR3 has 15 residues.